This T cell receptor beta chain was sequenced during a study of blood T cells in healthy people across ages. With a J-beta primer mix and a sample-barcoded 5' primer, a second PCR ran about 6 to 11 cycles. Each CDR3 protein gets one entry after TCRdb re-called the 5' RACE reads with MiXCR. Of hundreds of thousands of distinct CDR3 sequences listed, roughly 44% are singletons. A remark on this clonotype: Its target is unknown.

The donors, aged 6 to 90, were healthy Caucasians from Russia. Each donor supplied about 9.6 milliliters of peripheral blood. Per-sample yields of isolated PBMCs were at least 6 million. General study findings and limits: Long-lived donors carried more naive CD4+ cells and greater diversity than aged donors.

This receptor was identified in a woman aged 60 to 75 in good health. The sequencing input was blood.

CDR3 amino acids: CATSTGGTDTQYF. Written as DNA, the CDR3 is TGTGCCACCAGTACAGGGGGCACAGATACGCAGTATTTT. V gene TRBV15 combines with J gene TRBJ2-3, with TRBD1 matching 7 bases. Germline values: CDR1 LNHNV, CDR2 YYDKDF (reference sequence). The CDR3 length is 13 residues. After removal of 6 bases from V and 1 base from J, the junction contained 1 base not matched to a gene.